This TCR beta chain was obtained from a study of blood T cells in healthy people across ages. CDR1 is DFQATT, CDR2 SNEGSKA, per germline (reference sequence). There are 16 residues in the CDR3. V lost 1 base to trimming and J lost 6 bases, with 19 bases between them. The authors ran a second PCR of 7 to 11 cycles using a sample-barcoded 5' primer and a J-beta primer mix. TCRdb independently ran MiXCR on the 5' RACE reads; one entry per CDR3 protein. The sample includes 1.5 million or so distinct CDR3 sequences, about 42% of them seen just once. V is TRBV20-1 and J is TRBJ2-1; tentatively, D is TRBD2 (6 bases). This TCR was recovered from a woman under 30 in good health. Sample: blood. Here the CDR3 DNA reads TGCAGTGCTAGAGTGGCGGGATCCGTTTTTTTCAATGAGCAGTTCTTC. Protein: CSARVAGSVFFNEQFF.